Listed here is a single TCR beta chain. As yet, its antigen is unknown. RNA transcripts were the template for amplifying TCR beta CDR3 regions. Primed by the HTBI set, a first-round RT-PCR was run on the TCR CDR3. Using its own MiXCR run on the multiplex PCR reads, TCRdb lists one record per CDR3 protein. The table has approximately 720,000 distinct CDR3 sequences, around 20% seen once. This sample was taken from a study of T cells in Graves' hyperthyroidism and ophthalmopathy. Newly diagnosed hyperthyroidism, duration under 2 months, in patients aged 18 to 65. Study-level findings and limits: Ophthalmopathy was separated from stable hyperthyroidism by a 13 V-J model. Most thyroid clonotypes with frequency above 0.001 were detected in blood.

This CDR3 contains 17 residues. Germline CDR1 reads SGHDT; CDR2 reads YYEEEE. V gave up 4 bases and J gave up 3 bases, with 19 bases separating them. V is TRBV5-6 and J is TRBJ2-2, with D tentatively TRBD1 (5 bases). Sequences were obtained from blood. This receptor was obtained from a woman aged 45-60 years with Graves' hyperthyroidism that later progressed to Graves' ophthalmopathy. The CDR3 protein is CASSARWTNFYTGELFF. The CDR3 DNA reads as TGTGCCAGCAGCGCGAGATGGACAAACTTTTACACCGGGGAGCTGTTTTTT.